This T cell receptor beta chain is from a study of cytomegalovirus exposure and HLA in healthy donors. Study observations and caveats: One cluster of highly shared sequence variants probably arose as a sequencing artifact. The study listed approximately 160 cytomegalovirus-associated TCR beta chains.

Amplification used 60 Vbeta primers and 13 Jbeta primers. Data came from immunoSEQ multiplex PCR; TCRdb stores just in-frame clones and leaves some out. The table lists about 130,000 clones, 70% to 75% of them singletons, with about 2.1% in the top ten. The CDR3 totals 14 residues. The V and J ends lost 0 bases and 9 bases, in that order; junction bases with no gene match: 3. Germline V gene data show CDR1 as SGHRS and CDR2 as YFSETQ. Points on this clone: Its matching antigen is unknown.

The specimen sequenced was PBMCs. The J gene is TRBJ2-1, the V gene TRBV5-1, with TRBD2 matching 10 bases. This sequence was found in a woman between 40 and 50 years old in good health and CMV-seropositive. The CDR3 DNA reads TGCGCCAGCAGCTTGGCACTAGCGGGATCTGAGCAGTTCTTC. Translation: CASSLALAGSEQFF.